This T cell receptor beta chain came from a study of T cell responses to AZD1222 COVID-19 vaccine (dated by TCRdb to about 2021). In the study overall: AZD1222 recipients given second doses at about 4 weeks or at about 12 weeks were pooled, since spike-specific TCR depth and breadth were not found to differ between the two schedules. Trial participants were enrolled by age into subgroups of 18-55, 56-69 and 70-plus years, and approximately 150, 30 and 60 TCR-sequenced participants, respectively, were included in these subgroups. TCR sequencing was performed for about 250 trial participants, of whom about 200 were given two doses of AZD1222 and some 25 were given two doses of MenACWY control vaccine.

The CDR3 regions of human TCRbeta chains were subjected to immunosequencing. Regarding the original processing steps: TCRs in the repertoires were compared against a reference library of SARS-CoV-2-specific TCRs that had been generated with the MIRA antigen-specificity platform. Breadth was defined as the fraction of unique TCRs that were SARS-CoV-2-associated, and depth was defined as the fraction of total T cells that were SARS-CoV-2-associated. Using the MIRA data, each spike-specific TCR was mapped to the spike region that the TCR reacts to and placed in a CD4 or CD8 class. Log10-transformed breadth and depth values were compared by one-way ANOVA with Sidak's multiple comparisons tests. TCRdb limited this immuneACCESS table to in-frame rearrangements with V and J called. A share of clones is missing; checked studies link under half to unresolved V genes, and the rest is unexplained. D and trimming were read from the DNA, whereas the V and J calls and clone size are those reported in that table. The sample table shows fewer than 120,000 clones, and about 88% are seen once. 1.6% of the sample is held by the ten biggest clonotypes.

According to the study, the label for this sample's time point signals: baseline before first vaccination. Vaccinee samples came from UK trials COV001 and COV002, including a single-blind randomized controlled phase 2/3 trial of AZD1222 (ChAdOx1 nCoV-19) in healthy adults. Trial participant PBMC samples were collected at day 0 and day 28 after the second dose for TCRbeta chain sequencing. Broad study findings and their caveats: The vaccine-associated CD4 TCRs covered the entire spike protein, and the dominant responses fell in regions 160-218 and 743-854. Participants were mostly white British and included more females than males, and it was suggested by the authors that clonal diversity may have been underestimated. No day 14 peak-response samples were available, so repertoires were characterized only after the peak T cell response. In the small 56-69-year group, the increase in depth fell short of significance, most likely because of low power. Reportedly, close to half of the unique spike-specific TCRs recognized epitopes lying outside the regions that are mutated in the B.1.351 and B.1.1.7 variants. Conclusions about previously exposed vaccinees are limited, since just 5 or 6 AZD1222 recipients were seropositive for SARS-CoV-2 at baseline. A significant rise in spike-specific TCR breadth and depth was observed after two AZD1222 doses relative to day 0 and relative to MenACWY recipients.

There are 11 amino acids in the CDR3, from cysteine to phenylalanine inclusive. This entry keeps only the CDR3 DNA: 33 bases, framed from base 1. V is clipped by 0 bases and J by 12 bases, and the sequence between their germline boundaries is 8 bases long. CDR1 and CDR2, looked up from the germline V gene, are KGHSH and LQKENI. For this clone: Its specific antigen is unknown. There are no base qualities to consult, and no much larger clone falls within one base.

This receptor was obtained from an adult in good health. The sequencing here drew on peripheral blood, taken on day 0 of AZD1222 vaccination. The chain couples TRBV18 to TRBJ1-1; the D gene is possibly TRBD1, with 5 bases matching. The CDR3 amino acid sequence is: CASSPPGLPFF. The nucleotide sequence reads as follows: TGTGCCAGCTCACCACCGGGACTTCCTTTCTTT.